The clone carrying this T cell receptor beta chain is categorized as medium-sized. These data originate in a study of immune characterization of retroperitoneal liposarcoma. Each CDR3 protein gets one entry after TCRdb re-called the PCR reads with MiXCR. The repertoire includes around 13,000 distinct CDR3 sequences, over 45% of them detected once, and approximately 13% sits in the top ten. V gave up 5 bases and J gave up 10 bases; unmatched junction bases: 11. This CDR3 has 14 amino acids. The germline V gene encodes CDR1 MNHNS and CDR2 SASEGT. The sample was tumor tissue. The sequence came from a female donor with retroperitoneal liposarcoma. The chain uses TRBV6-1 and TRBJ2-1; 7 positions agree with TRBD1. Written as DNA, the CDR3 is TGTGCCAGCAGTTACAGGGGCCAGTCCTACGAGCAGTTCTTC. Translation: CASSYRGQSYEQFF.